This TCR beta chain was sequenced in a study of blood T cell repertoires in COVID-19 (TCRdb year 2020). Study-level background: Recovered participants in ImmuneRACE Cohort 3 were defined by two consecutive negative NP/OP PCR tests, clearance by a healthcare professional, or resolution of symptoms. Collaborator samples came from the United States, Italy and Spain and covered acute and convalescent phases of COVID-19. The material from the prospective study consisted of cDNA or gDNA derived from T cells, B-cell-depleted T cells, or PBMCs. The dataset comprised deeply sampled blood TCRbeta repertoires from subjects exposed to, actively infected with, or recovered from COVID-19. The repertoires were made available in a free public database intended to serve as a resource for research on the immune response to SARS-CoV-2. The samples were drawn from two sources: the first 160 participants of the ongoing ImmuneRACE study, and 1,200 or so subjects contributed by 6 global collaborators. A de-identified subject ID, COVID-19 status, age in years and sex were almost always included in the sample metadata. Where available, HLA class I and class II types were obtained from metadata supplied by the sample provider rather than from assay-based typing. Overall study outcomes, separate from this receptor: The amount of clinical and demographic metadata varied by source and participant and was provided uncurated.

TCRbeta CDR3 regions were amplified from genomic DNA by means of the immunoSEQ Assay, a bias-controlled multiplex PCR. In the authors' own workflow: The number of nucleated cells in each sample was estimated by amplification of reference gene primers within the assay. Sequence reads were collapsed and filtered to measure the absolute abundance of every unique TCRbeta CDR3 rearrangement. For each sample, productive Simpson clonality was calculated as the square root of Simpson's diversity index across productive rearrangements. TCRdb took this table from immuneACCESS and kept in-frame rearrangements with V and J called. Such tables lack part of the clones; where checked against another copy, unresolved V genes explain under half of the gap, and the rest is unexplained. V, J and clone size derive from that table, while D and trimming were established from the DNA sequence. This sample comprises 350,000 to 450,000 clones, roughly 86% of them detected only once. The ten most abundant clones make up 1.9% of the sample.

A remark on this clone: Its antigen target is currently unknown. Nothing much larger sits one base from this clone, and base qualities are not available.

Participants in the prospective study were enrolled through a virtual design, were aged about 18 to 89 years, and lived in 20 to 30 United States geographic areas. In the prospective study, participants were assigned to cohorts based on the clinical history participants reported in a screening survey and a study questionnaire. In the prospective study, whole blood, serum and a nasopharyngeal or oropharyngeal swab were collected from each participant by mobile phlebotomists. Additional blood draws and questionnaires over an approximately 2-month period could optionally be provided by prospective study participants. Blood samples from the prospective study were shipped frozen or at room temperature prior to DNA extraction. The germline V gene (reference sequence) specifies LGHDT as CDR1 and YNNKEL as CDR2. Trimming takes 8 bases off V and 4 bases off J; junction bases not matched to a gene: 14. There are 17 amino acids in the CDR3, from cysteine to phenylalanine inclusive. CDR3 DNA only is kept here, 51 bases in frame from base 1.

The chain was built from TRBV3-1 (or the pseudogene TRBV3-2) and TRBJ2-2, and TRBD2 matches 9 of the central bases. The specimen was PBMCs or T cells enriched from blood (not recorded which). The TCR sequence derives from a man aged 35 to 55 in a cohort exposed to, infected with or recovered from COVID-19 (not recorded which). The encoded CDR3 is CASGRARSSGTTGELFF. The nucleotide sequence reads TGTGCCAGCGGTCGGGCCCGGTCTAGCGGGACCACCGGGGAGCTGTTTTTT.